These 2 T cell receptor beta chains share one sample of origin, sequenced in a study of blood T cell repertoires in COVID-19. Produced via immunoSEQ multiplex PCR; TCRdb's table is partial and in-frame only. The data contain around 260,000 clones, about 80% of them singletons. The sequencing sample was made of peripheral blood. These receptors were obtained from a woman between 50 and 59 years old who had recovered from COVID-19.

V and J are TRBV7-8 and TRBJ2-5, with 14 positions matching TRBD2. Trimming removed 5 bases from V and 10 bases from J; junction bases left unmatched: 12. The CDR3 runs to 16 residues. CDR1 is SGHVS and CDR2 is FQNEAQ in the germline V gene. The CDR3 region has the DNA TGTGCCAGCAGCGGAGGACTAGCGGGGGGTGGTGTGGGCCAGTACTTC. Translation: CASSGGLAGGGVGQYF.

The rearrangement uses TRBV9 and TRBJ2-5, with 9 nucleotides matching TRBD1. This CDR3 region has 14 residues. J lost 5 bases, V lost 4 bases, and 6 bases had no gene match. Germline V lookup: CDR1 SGDLS, CDR2 YYNGEE. The CDR3 loop reads CASSRGQGSETQYF. CDR3 DNA: TGTGCCAGCAGCAGGGGACAGGGCTCTGAGACCCAGTACTTC.